The T cell receptor (beta chain) under discussion was sequenced for a study of tumor and adjacent non-tumor tissue in lung cancer. This sample's RNA came from whole unsorted tissue. The normal lung tissue was taken more than 3 cm from the tumor edge. In regard to this clonotype: One end of the junction is discordant with germline, which a read error may explain.

This CDR3 is built from 16 residues. Germline V gene data show CDR1 as SGHAT and CDR2 as FQNNGV. TCRbeta libraries were built with three rounds of nested PCR, modified from ARM-PCR. TCRdb re-called the multiplex PCR reads through MiXCR, storing one row per CDR3 protein. The data show tens of thousands of distinct CDR3 sequences, with roughly 70% seen just once and around a quarter held by the top ten. The V call is TRBV11-2, the J call TRBJ2-7; TRBD2 matches 10 bases. This TCR was recovered from a woman aged 45-65 years with non-small cell lung cancer. Sequences were obtained from distant non-tumor lung tissue. In nucleotides, the CDR3 is TGTGCTAGCAGGCTAAGAGGACTAGCGGTCTCGGAAGAGCAGTACTTC. Protein: CASRLRGLAVSEEQYF.